A single sample gave rise to the 27 T cell receptor beta chains below, sequenced in a study of blood T cell repertoires in COVID-19. The method was immunoSEQ multiplex PCR; TCRdb's version includes in-frame clones alone and lacks a portion of them. The table has 250,000 to 300,000 clones, 83% seen once. Sequencing was done on a sample of peripheral blood. The receptors stem from a man aged 55-75 years who had recovered from COVID-19.

For the CDR3, the DNA is TGTGCCAGCAGCCCAAACCCCCGGGGGGCCCGAGGGACCCAGTACTTC. Its protein is CASSPNPRGARGTQYF. The rearrangement links TRBV11-2 to TRBJ2-5; D may be TRBD2 (7 bases). Germline V gene lookup returns CDR1 SGHAT and CDR2 FQNNGV. V was pared by 5 bases and J by 7 bases, with 23 bases between. CDR3 size: 16 residues.

The sample holds one count of this clone. The sample has other DNA sequences that encode this CDR3 too. The chain uses TRBV6-1 and TRBJ1-5, with a weak D call TRBD1 (5 bases). This CDR3 has 15 amino acids. CDR1 MNHNS and CDR2 SASEGT come from the germline V gene. The V end lost 0 bases, the J end lost 0 bases, and 6 bases lay between the germline ends. CDR3 sequence reads: CASSEAGGSNQPQHF. The CDR3 DNA reads TGTGCCAGCAGTGAAGCCGGGGGTAGCAATCAGCCCCAGCATTTT.

This clone was seen a few times. The CDR3 reads CASSEPGVNTEAFF. CDR3 coding DNA: TGTGCCAGCAGTGAGCCAGGGGTTAACACTGAAGCTTTCTTT. The rearrangement links TRBV3-1 (or the pseudogene TRBV3-2) to TRBJ1-1, with D maybe TRBD1 (6 bases). The CDR3 covers 14 residues. The V end was cut by 6 bases, the J end by 2 bases, with 13 bases between. Looked up from germline, CDR1 is LGHDT and CDR2 is YNNKEL (reference sequence).

The chain combines TRBV29-1 with TRBJ2-3; 7 bases are a match to TRBD1. From germline, CDR1 is SQVTM and CDR2 ANQGSEA. Germline trimming cut 4 bases from V and 2 bases from J; bases unmatched to any gene: 9. The CDR3 contains 15 residues. The CDR3 DNA follows: TGCAGCGTTGGGGTGACTGGACAGGCCACAGATACGCAGTATTTT. Translated, it gives CSVGVTGQATDTQYF.

This chain links TRBV3-1 (or the pseudogene TRBV3-2) with TRBJ1-1, with D possibly being TRBD1 (6 bases). This CDR3 is 16 amino acids long. V lost 4 bases to trimming and J lost 3 bases, with 18 bases between them. CDR1 and CDR2 (germline): LGHDT, YNNKEL (reference sequence). As DNA, the CDR3 is TGTGCCAGCAGCCGGGACAAGGGGACCCTGGACACTGAAGCTTTCTTT. Its translation is CASSRDKGTLDTEAFF.

The chain has TRBV7-2 and TRBJ2-2; TRBD2 matches 7 bases. Trimming removed 1 base from V and 4 bases from J; junction bases left unmatched: 6. CDR1 and CDR2 (germline): SGHTA, FQGNSA. This CDR3 is built from 16 residues. CDR3 region: CASSLVAGVSTGELFF. As DNA, the CDR3 is TGTGCCAGCAGCTTAGTCGCGGGAGTTAGCACCGGGGAGCTGTTTTTT.

This chain connects TRBV19 to TRBJ2-1, with 10 bases fitting TRBD2. The CDR3 is made up of 14 amino acids. V lost 5 bases and J lost 6; bases outside the gene matches: 4. From germline, CDR1 is LNHDA and CDR2 SQIVND (reference sequence). CDR3 residues: CASSPGLAANEQFF. Here the CDR3 DNA reads TGTGCCAGTAGTCCCGGACTAGCGGCCAATGAGCAGTTCTTC.

This chain connects TRBV6-6 to TRBJ2-2; 7 bases are a match to TRBD2. V shed 8 bases and J 1 base; nucleotides not matched to a gene: 1. CDR3 size: 13 residues. Germline V gene sequence: CDR1 MNHNY, CDR2 SVGAGI (reference sequence). CDR3 sequence reads: CASGRENTGELFF. The CDR3 nucleotides are TGTGCCAGCGGGAGGGAGAACACCGGGGAGCTGTTTTTT.

This clone showed up just a few times. The chain carries TRBV5-4 and TRBJ2-7; 7 bases fit TRBD1. The CDR3 covers 14 residues. V shed 0 bases, J shed 4 bases, and the junction held 4 bases outside the gene matches. The germline V gene encodes CDR1 SGHNT and CDR2 YYREEE (reference sequence). The CDR3 here is CASSLGDRQYEQYF. DNA for the CDR3: TGTGCCAGCAGCTTGGGGGACAGACAATACGAGCAGTACTTC. Based on the CDR3 plus reference TRBV5-4 and TRBJ2-7, the full variable domain is ETGVTQSPTHLIKTRGQQVTLRCSSQSGHNTVSWYQQALGQGPQFIFQYYREEENGRGNFPPRFSGLQFPNYSSELNVNALELDDSALYLCASSLGDRQYEQYFGPGTRLTVT.

This chain uses TRBV29-1 with TRBJ2-1; 10 bases are a match to TRBD2. Trimming took 7 bases from V and 6 from J; bases not matched to a gene: 12. Germline CDR1 and CDR2: SQVTM and ANQGSEA. The CDR3 is 15 amino acids. The CDR3 here is CSGSGLAAGPNEQFF. The CDR3 DNA sequence: TGCAGCGGTTCCGGACTAGCGGCCGGCCCCAATGAGCAGTTCTTC.

The chain links TRBV2 to TRBJ2-5; 8 bases fit TRBD1. Germline CDR1 reads SNHLY; CDR2 reads FYNNEI. This CDR3 has 13 amino acids. The V segment lost 4 bases and the J segment 3 bases; nucleotides outside the gene matches: 1. CDR3 in amino acids: CASSVQGEETQYF. The CDR3 nucleotides are TGTGCCAGCAGTGTACAGGGGGAAGAGACCCAGTACTTC.

This chain uses TRBV21-1 with TRBJ2-2; the table's TRBD2 call for D was not verified on the DNA. TRBV21-1 is flagged as a pseudogene. The CDR3 extends over 12 amino acids. In DNA, the CDR3 is TGTGCCAGCCCCACGGGGGTCGGGGAGCTGTTTTTT. This codes for CASPTGVGELFF.

The gene calls are TRBV2 and TRBJ2-5; a possible D gene is TRBD1 (6 bases). Trimming cost V 3 bases and J 4 bases, with 15 bases left between them. Germline CDR1 is SNHLY and CDR2 is FYNNEI. The CDR3 runs 15 residues. The CDR3 spells CASSDGVRGRETQYF. Written as DNA, the CDR3 is TGTGCCAGCAGTGACGGGGTCAGGGGAAGAGAGACCCAGTACTTC.

V is TRBV25-1 and J is TRBJ1-4; D may be TRBD1 (6 bases). V lost 5 bases and J lost 5, with 12 bases in between. Germline CDR1 and CDR2: MGHDK and SYGVNS. This CDR3 region has 14 residues. The CDR3 here is CASSPDRKNEKLFF. The CDR3 DNA reads TGTGCCAGCAGTCCTGACAGGAAGAATGAAAAACTGTTTTTT.

V usage is TRBV7-2 and J usage is TRBJ1-2, with unresolved D. CDR3 length: 13 residues. Germline V lookup: CDR1 SGHTA, CDR2 FQGNSA. With 4 bases removed from V and 2 bases from J, the gap between germline ends came to 8 bases. The CDR3 here is CASSSSRNYGYTF. The CDR3 coding sequence is TGTGCCAGCAGCTCAAGTCGGAACTATGGCTACACCTTC.

The chain has TRBV19 and TRBJ2-7; TRBD2 matches 14 bases. V dropped 5 bases and J dropped 3; count of bases not matched to a gene: 9. The CDR3 contains 17 residues. CDR1 and CDR2 from the germline V gene are LNHDA and SQIVND (reference sequence). Here the CDR3 reads CASSSKMGLAGDYEQYF. The CDR3 coding sequence is TGTGCCAGTAGTTCAAAAATGGGACTAGCGGGAGACTACGAGCAGTACTTC.

This clone was counted a single time. The chain uses TRBV6-5 and TRBJ2-1; the D gene is possibly TRBD1 (6 bases). Germline V gene sequence: CDR1 MNHEY, CDR2 SVGAGI. The CDR3 is 13 amino acids. V was clipped by 5 bases and J by 7 bases, with 12 bases between them. The CDR3 bases are TGTGCCAGCAGTAAATTACAGGGAAATGAGCAGTTCTTC. Its translation: CASSKLQGNEQFF.

The J gene is TRBJ2-1, the V gene TRBV10-3, with 11 bases lining up with TRBD1. Germline V gene data show CDR1 as ENHRY and CDR2 as SYGVKD. This CDR3 has 13 amino acids. V lost 11 bases, J lost 8 bases, and 8 bases stayed unmatched. CDR3 protein: CAGKRGQGDEQFF. DNA for the CDR3: TGTGCCGGCAAAAGGGGACAGGGGGATGAGCAGTTCTTC.

This clone was recorded only once. This rearrangement joins TRBV3-1 (or the pseudogene TRBV3-2) to TRBJ1-3; tentatively, D is TRBD1 (6 bases). Germline V gene sequence: CDR1 LGHDT, CDR2 YNNKEL (reference sequence). The CDR3 contains 15 residues. The V end was cut by 0 bases, the J end by 2 bases, with 8 bases between. The CDR3 nucleotides are TGTGCCAGCAGCCAAGATCCAGGGGCTGGAAACACCATATATTTT. Its protein product is CASSQDPGAGNTIYF.

This clone was picked up one time. This chain joins TRBV5-1 and TRBJ2-2; D uncertain. V lost 0 bases, J lost 6 bases, and 15 bases lay in between. CDR3 length equals 16 residues. CDR1 and CDR2 from the germline V gene are SGHRS and YFSETQ. The CDR3 nucleotides are TGCGCCAGCAGCTTGGAAGGTAGCCCGGCCCCCGGGGAGCTGTTTTTT. Amino acids: CASSLEGSPAPGELFF. The full variable domain, completed using reference TRBV5-1 and TRBJ2-2, is KAGVTQTPRYLIKTRGQQVTLSCSPISGHRSVSWYQQTPGQGLQFLFEYFSETQRNKGNFPGRFSGRQFSNSRSEMNVSTLELGDSALYLCASSLEGSPAPGELFFGEGSRLTVL.

Here the CDR3 reads CASSITADRTQHF. CDR3 bases: TGTGCCAGCAGCATAACCGCGGACAGGACCCAGCATTTT. The genes are TRBV7-9 and TRBJ1-5; 7 nucleotides match TRBD1. The CDR3 extends over 13 amino acids. J lost 11 bases, V lost 5 bases, and 9 bases had no gene match. CDR1 is SEHNR and CDR2 is FQNEAQ in the germline V gene (reference sequence).

J is TRBJ2-5 and V is TRBV3-1 (or the pseudogene TRBV3-2); 7 positions agree with TRBD2. The CDR3 consists of 16 residues. Germline CDR1 reads LGHDT; CDR2 reads YNNKEL (reference sequence). V was clipped by 1 base and J by 4 bases; unmatched bases: 9. The CDR3 protein is CASSQGWQRGGETQYF. The CDR3 DNA follows: TGTGCCAGCAGCCAAGGGTGGCAGCGGGGCGGAGAGACCCAGTACTTC.

Only one count was recorded for this clone. The DNA of the CDR3 is TGCGCCAGCAGCTCGCAGATTAACTATGGCTACACCTTC. Protein product: CASSSQINYGYTF. The genes are TRBV4-1 and TRBJ1-2; D gene unclear. Between the trimmed V and J ends, which lost 5 bases and 1 base, there was a span of 8 bases. Per germline, CDR1 MGHRA and CDR2 YSYEKL. The CDR3 length is 13 residues.

This chain joins TRBV27 and TRBJ2-1; weak D call: TRBD1 (6 bases). V was cut by 7 bases and J by 8 bases, with 24 bases left in between. CDR3 length equals 16 residues. Germline CDR1 is MNHEY and CDR2 is SMNVEV (reference sequence). CDR3 nucleotide sequence: TGTGCCAGCACCCCTCATTTGGACAGTTCGGGCGATGAGCAGTTCTTC. It translates to CASTPHLDSSGDEQFF.

This clone occurred a few times. This chain uses TRBV6-5 with TRBJ2-7, with D uncertain. V lost 7 bases, J lost 5 bases, and 21 bases lay in between. Germline V gene data show CDR1 as MNHEY and CDR2 as SVGAGI. The CDR3 covers 15 residues. CDR3 nucleotide sequence: TGTGCCAGCACTAGAGGTACACTTACCATCGACGAGCAGTACTTC. Translating gives CASTRGTLTIDEQYF.

CDR3 protein: CAWRQGNIQYF. Here the CDR3 DNA reads TGTGCCTGGAGACAGGGAAACATTCAGTACTTC. This chain connects TRBV30 to TRBJ2-4; a weak D match, TRBD1 (6 bases). V was cut by 3 bases and J by 6 bases, with 6 bases left in between. The CDR3 totals 11 residues. Germline V CDR1 and CDR2: GTSNPN, SVGIG (reference sequence).

The sample holds one count of this clone. The chain uses TRBV3-1 (or the pseudogene TRBV3-2) and TRBJ1-1; D possibly corresponds to TRBD1 (5 bases). Germline V CDR1 and CDR2: LGHDT, YNNKEL (reference sequence). V was trimmed by 2 bases and J by 6 bases, leaving 16 bases between them. The length of the CDR3 is 15 residues. The CDR3 DNA is TGTGCCAGCAGCCAAATGGACAAGCCCCCGGCTGAAGCTTTCTTT. Protein sequence: CASSQMDKPPAEAFF.